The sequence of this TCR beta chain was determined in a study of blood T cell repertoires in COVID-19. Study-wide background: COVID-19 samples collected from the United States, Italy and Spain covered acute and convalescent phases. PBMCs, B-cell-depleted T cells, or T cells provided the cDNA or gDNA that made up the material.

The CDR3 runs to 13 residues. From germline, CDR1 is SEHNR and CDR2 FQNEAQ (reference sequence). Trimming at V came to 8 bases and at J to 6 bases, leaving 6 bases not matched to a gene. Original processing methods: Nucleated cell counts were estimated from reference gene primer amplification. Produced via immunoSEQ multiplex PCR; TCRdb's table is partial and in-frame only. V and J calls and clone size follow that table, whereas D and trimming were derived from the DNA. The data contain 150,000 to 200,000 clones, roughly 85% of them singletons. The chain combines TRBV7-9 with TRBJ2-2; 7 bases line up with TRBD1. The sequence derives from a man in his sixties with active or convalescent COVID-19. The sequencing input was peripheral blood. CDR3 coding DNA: TGTGCCAGCTTACCCACAGGGGCCGGGGAGCTGTTTTTT. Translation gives CASLPTGAGELFF.